This entry features one TCR beta chain sequence. The antigen remains undetermined. This sample was taken from a study of T cell repertoires in cytomegalovirus infection. Background on the study: Recently identified HLA-C-restricted CMV epitopes and well-studied HLA-B-restricted CMV epitopes were used by the study. Study-wide results and caveats: CMV-specific TCR beta clonotypes restricted by HLA-C dominated the ex vivo response.

Germline CDR1 is MNHEY and CDR2 is SMNVEV (reference sequence). Trimming left V 10 bases short and J 5 bases short, with 12 bases between. The CDR3 length is 12 residues. From the reads, TCRdb called clonotypes with MiXCR, one entry per CDR3 protein. The sample consists of approximately 910,000 distinct CDR3 sequences, 30% to 40% of them appearing once. The chain recombines TRBV27 with TRBJ2-1; unclear D gene. The receptor was isolated from a human donor in good health (CMV status not recorded). Some clones in this sample may be carry-over from other donors' samples. The specimen was cultured CD8+ T cells from PBMCs, collected from culture after CMV antigen stimulation. CDR3 bases: TGTGCCACCCTGCAAAGGAACAATGAGCAGTTCTTC. It codes for CATLQRNNEQFF.